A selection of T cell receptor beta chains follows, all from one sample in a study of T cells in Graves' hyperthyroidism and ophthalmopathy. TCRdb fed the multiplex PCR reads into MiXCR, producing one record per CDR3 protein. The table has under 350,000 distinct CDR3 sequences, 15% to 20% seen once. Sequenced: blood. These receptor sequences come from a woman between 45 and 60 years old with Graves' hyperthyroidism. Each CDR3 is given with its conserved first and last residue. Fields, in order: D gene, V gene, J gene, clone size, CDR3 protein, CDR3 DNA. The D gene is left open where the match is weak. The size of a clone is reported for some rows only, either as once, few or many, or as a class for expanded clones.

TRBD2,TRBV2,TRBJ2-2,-,CASKASGRNTGELFF,TGTGCCAGCAAGGCCAGCGGGAGGAACACCGGGGAGCTGTTTTTT
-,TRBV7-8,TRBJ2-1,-,CASSLERGGDYNEQFF,TGTGCCAGCAGCTTAGAGCGTGGAGGAGACTACAATGAGCAGTTCTTC
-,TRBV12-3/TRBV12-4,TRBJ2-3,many,CASSQGETNTDTQYF,TGTGCCAGCAGCCAAGGGGAGACCAACACAGATACGCAGTATTTT
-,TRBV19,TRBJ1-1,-,CASSAYLGYTEAFF,TGTGCCAGTAGTGCCTACCTGGGGTACACTGAAGCTTTCTTT
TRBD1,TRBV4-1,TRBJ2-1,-,CASSARQGARLGNEQFF,TGCGCCAGCAGCGCTCGACAGGGGGCGCGTCTTGGGAATGAGCAGTTCTTC
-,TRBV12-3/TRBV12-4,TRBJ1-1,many,CASRTTYTEAFF,TGTGCCAGCAGAACTACATACACTGAAGCTTTCTTT
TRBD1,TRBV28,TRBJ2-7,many,CASSPTGQSYEQYF,TGTGCCAGCAGTCCGACAGGGCAGTCCTACGAGCAGTACTTC
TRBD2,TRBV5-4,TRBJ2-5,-,CASSSPTGGSTQETQYF,TGTGCCAGCAGCTCTCCAACGGGGGGGAGCACCCAAGAGACCCAGTACTTC
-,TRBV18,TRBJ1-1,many,CASSPRQNTEAFF,TGTGCCAGCAGTCCCAGACAGAACACTGAAGCTTTCTTT
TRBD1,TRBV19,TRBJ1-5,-,CASSRPMGQGINQPQHF,TGTGCCAGCTCGAGACCGATGGGACAGGGTATAAACCAGCCCCAGCATTTT
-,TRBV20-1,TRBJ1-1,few,CSARLGPAFF,TGCAGTGCTAGGCTCGGTCCGGCTTTCTTT
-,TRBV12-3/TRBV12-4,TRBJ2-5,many,CASSPWGGGEETQYF,TGTGCCAGCAGTCCGTGGGGTGGCGGCGAAGAGACCCAGTACTTC
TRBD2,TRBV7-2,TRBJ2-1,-,CASSLASGGAAYNEQFF,TGTGCCAGCAGCTTAGCGAGCGGGGGGGCCGCCTACAATGAGCAGTTCTTC
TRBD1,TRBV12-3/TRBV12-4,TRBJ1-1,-,CASSVSTGDPEAFF,TGTGCCAGCAGCGTATCGACAGGGGATCCTGAAGCTTTCTTT
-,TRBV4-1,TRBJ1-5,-,CASSLSDGGNQPQHF,TGCGCCAGCAGCCTTTCGGACGGGGGAAATCAGCCCCAGCATTTT
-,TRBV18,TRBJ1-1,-,CASSLPARTEAFF,TGTGCCAGCTCACTCCCGGCGAGGACTGAAGCTTTCTTT
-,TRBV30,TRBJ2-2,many,CAWRDSLRRTGELFF,TGTGCCTGGCGGGACTCCCTAAGACGAACCGGGGAGCTGTTTTTT
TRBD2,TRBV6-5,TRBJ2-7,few,CASSYATSGSSYEQYF,TGTGCCAGCAGTTACGCGACTAGCGGGAGCTCCTACGAGCAGTACTTC
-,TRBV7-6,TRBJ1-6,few,CASSLFQGRGDSPLHF,TGTGCCAGCAGCTTATTTCAGGGACGGGGAGATTCACCCCTCCACTTT
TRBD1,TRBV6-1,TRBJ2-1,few,CASSELGGTGSNEQFF,TGTGCCAGCAGTGAATTGGGGGGGACAGGGTCCAATGAGCAGTTCTTC
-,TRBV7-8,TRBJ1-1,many,CASSLAVGFGQEAFF,TGTGCCAGCAGCTTAGCTGTGGGGTTCGGACAGGAAGCTTTCTTT
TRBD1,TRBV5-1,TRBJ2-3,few,CASSLYPGGPDTQYF,TGCGCCAGCAGCTTGTATCCAGGGGGCCCAGATACGCAGTATTTT
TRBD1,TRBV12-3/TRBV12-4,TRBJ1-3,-,CASTPRTGRGDTTYF,TGTGCCAGCACCCCCAGGACAGGGAGAGGAGACACCACATATTTT
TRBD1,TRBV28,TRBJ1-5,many,CASRPGGFGSGNQPQHF,TGTGCCAGCAGACCAGGGGGCTTTGGATCCGGCAATCAGCCCCAGCATTTT
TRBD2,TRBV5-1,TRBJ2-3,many,CASSLGLAGMTMMRTDTQYF,TGCGCCAGCAGCTTGGGTCTAGCGGGGATGACTATGATGCGCACAGATACGCAGTATTTT
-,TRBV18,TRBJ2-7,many,CASSPPARVVNEQYF,TGTGCCAGCTCACCACCAGCCAGGGTAGTCAACGAGCAGTACTTC
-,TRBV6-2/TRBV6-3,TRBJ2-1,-,CASSYSTGNTYNEQFF,TGTGCCAGCAGTTACTCTACAGGGAACACCTACAATGAGCAGTTCTTC
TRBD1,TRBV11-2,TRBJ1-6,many,CASSFEGAGSYNSPLHF,TGTGCCAGCAGCTTTGAGGGGGCTGGCTCCTATAATTCACCCCTCCACTTT
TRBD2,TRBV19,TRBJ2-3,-,CASSPGLARITDTQYF,TGTGCCAGTAGTCCGGGACTAGCGAGAATCACAGATACGCAGTATTTT
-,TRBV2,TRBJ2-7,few,CASSELALAYEQYF,TGTGCCAGCAGTGAACTAGCGTTGGCCTACGAGCAGTACTTC
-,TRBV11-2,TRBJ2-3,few,CASSDRGAVQGTDTQYF,TGTGCCAGCAGCGACCGGGGGGCGGTGCAAGGGACAGATACGCAGTATTTT
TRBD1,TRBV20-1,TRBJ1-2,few,CSAELGQVPGGYGYTF,TGCAGTGCAGAACTGGGACAGGTCCCCGGAGGCTATGGCTACACCTTC
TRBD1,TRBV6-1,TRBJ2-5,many,CASSERGLDQETQYF,TGTGCCAGCAGTGAGAGGGGGCTGGACCAAGAGACCCAGTACTTC
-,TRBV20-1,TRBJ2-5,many,CSAQGPGLLQETQYF,TGCAGTGCCCAAGGACCGGGACTGTTACAAGAGACCCAGTACTTC
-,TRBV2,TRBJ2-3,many,CASGGDTQYF,TGTGCCAGCGGGGGGGATACGCAGTATTTT
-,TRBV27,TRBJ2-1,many,CASSYEGSSYNEQFF,TGTGCCAGCAGTTACGAGGGAAGCTCCTACAATGAGCAGTTCTTC
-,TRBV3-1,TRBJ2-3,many,CASSLSNTDTQYF,TGTGCCAGCAGCCTTTCCAACACAGATACGCAGTATTTT
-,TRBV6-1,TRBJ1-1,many,CASSVQTAALNTEAFF,TGTGCCAGCAGTGTGCAGACAGCGGCCCTAAACACTGAAGCTTTCTTT
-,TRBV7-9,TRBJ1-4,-,CASSLVGGDEKLFF,TGTGCCAGCAGCTTAGTAGGAGGTGATGAAAAACTGTTTTTT
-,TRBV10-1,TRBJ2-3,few,CASSEPSTDTQYF,TGCGCCAGCAGTGAACCGAGCACAGATACGCAGTATTTT
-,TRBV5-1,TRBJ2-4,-,CASSLDPRRNIQYF,TGCGCCAGCAGCTTGGACCCCCGGCGTAACATTCAGTACTTC
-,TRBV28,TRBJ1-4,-,CASSRGGKLFF,TGTGCCAGCAGTCGGGGGGGAAAACTGTTTTTT
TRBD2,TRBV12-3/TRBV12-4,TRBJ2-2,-,CASSGSSGGKNTGELFF,TGTGCCAGCAGCGGGTCGAGCGGGGGGAAGAACACCGGGGAGCTGTTTTTT
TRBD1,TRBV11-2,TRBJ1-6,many,CASSLEWPGQGRSPLHF,TGTGCCAGCAGCTTAGAATGGCCGGGACAGGGTCGTTCACCCCTCCACTTT
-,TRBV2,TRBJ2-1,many,CASRARYLGEQFF,TGTGCCAGCAGGGCCAGGTATTTGGGAGAGCAGTTCTTC
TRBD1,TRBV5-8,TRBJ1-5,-,CASSRGTGDYQPQHF,TGTGCCAGCAGCCGGGGGACAGGGGATTATCAGCCCCAGCATTTT
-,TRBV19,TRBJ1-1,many,CASSMVRGRRENTEAFF,TGTGCCAGTAGTATGGTTAGGGGAAGGAGGGAGAACACTGAAGCTTTCTTT
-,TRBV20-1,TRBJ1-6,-,CSYQNAGTANSPLHF,TGCAGCTACCAAAACGCCGGGACGGCGAATTCACCCCTCCACTTT
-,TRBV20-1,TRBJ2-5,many,CSGNEDSQETQYF,TGCAGTGGAAACGAGGACAGCCAAGAGACCCAGTACTTC
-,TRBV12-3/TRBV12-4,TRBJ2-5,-,CASSFLRGETQYF,TGTGCCAGCAGTTTCCTCCGAGGAGAGACCCAGTACTTC
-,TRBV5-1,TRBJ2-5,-,CASSGPMGNPQETQYF,TGCGCCAGCAGCGGCCCGATGGGGAACCCTCAAGAGACCCAGTACTTC
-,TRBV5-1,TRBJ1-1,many,CASSPAPDVATEAFF,TGCGCCAGCAGCCCCGCCCCCGACGTTGCCACTGAAGCTTTCTTT
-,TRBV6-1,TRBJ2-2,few,CASSETTDTGELFF,TGTGCCAGCAGTGAAACCACCGACACCGGGGAGCTGTTTTTT
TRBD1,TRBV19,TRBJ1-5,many,CASTERTGVNQPQHF,TGTGCCAGTACCGAACGGACAGGAGTAAATCAGCCCCAGCATTTT
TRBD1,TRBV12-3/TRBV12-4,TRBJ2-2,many,CASSGTGSHTGELFF,TGTGCCAGCAGCGGGACAGGGTCCCACACCGGGGAGCTGTTTTTT
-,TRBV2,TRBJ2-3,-,CVSSSFSTDTQYF,TGTGTCAGCAGTTCCTTCAGCACAGATACGCAGTATTTT
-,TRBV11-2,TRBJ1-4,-,CACSLVGGEKLFF,TGTGCCTGCAGCTTAGTTGGAGGCGAAAAACTGTTTTTT
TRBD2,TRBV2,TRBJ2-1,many,CASSEVGLTNNEQFF,TGTGCCAGCAGTGAAGTGGGACTAACAAACAATGAGCAGTTCTTC
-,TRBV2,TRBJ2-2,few,CASSRQNTGELFF,TGTGCCAGCAGTCGACAGAACACCGGGGAGCTGTTTTTT